This entry describes one T cell receptor beta chain. This sample is drawn from a study of blood T cell repertoires in COVID-19. CDR3 length equals 13 residues. The V segment lost 4 bases and the J segment 3 bases; nucleotides outside the gene matches: 0. Some clones are missing from TCRdb's copy, which holds only in-frame ones; the method was immunoSEQ multiplex PCR. The sample contains approximately 76,000 clones, approximately 85% of which appear only once. The TCR was taken from an elderly woman with active or convalescent COVID-19. Sample: peripheral blood. V is TRBV12-3 or TRBV12-4 and J is TRBJ1-1; 9 bases align to TRBD1. The CDR3: CASSWTGDTEAFF. In DNA, the CDR3 is TGTGCCAGCAGTTGGACAGGGGACACTGAAGCTTTCTTT.